This is a list of T cell receptor beta chains from one sample in a study of T cell repertoires in cytomegalovirus infection. In TCRdb, the reads were re-called with MiXCR into one record per CDR3 protein. This table holds around 130,000 distinct CDR3 sequences, more than 7% found once. The sequencing sample was made of PBMCs. These TCRs come from a human donor in good health (CMV status not recorded). Some clones in this sample may be carry-over from other donors' samples. CDR3s include the opening cysteine and the closing phenylalanine or tryptophan. Each record gives: clone size, J gene, V gene, D gene, CDR3 protein, CDR3 DNA. A D gene is named only where the DNA matches it firmly. The size entry is marked missing in some rows and otherwise reads once, few, many or a size class.

>many|TRBJ1-5|TRBV19|TRBD1
CASKPGQGNQPQHF
TGTGCCAGTAAACCGGGACAGGGCAATCAGCCCCAGCATTTT
>many|TRBJ1-1|TRBV4-1|.
CASSQGLRGAEAFF
TGCGCCAGCAGCCAAGGACTGAGAGGGGCGGAAGCTTTCTTT
>many|TRBJ2-3|TRBV20-1|TRBD2
CSASHPSGGTSTDTQYF
TGCAGTGCTAGTCATCCCAGCGGGGGGACTAGCACAGATACGCAGTATTTT
>many|TRBJ1-4|TRBV4-1|.
CASSHHSGGKLFF
TGCGCCAGCAGCCACCACAGTGGGGGAAAACTGTTTTTT
>many|TRBJ2-3|TRBV7-2|.
CASSYRVTDTQYF
TGTGCCAGCAGCTACAGGGTCACAGATACGCAGTATTTT
>few|TRBJ2-7|TRBV20-1|TRBD2
CSARGGGGGDYEQYF
TGCAGTGCTAGAGGGGGTGGCGGGGGGGACTACGAGCAGTACTTC
>many|TRBJ1-1|TRBV5-1|.
CASSAGDMNTEAFF
TGCGCCAGCAGTGCAGGGGACATGAACACTGAAGCTTTCTTT
>many|TRBJ2-1|TRBV7-8|TRBD2
CATLGLAGGLNEQFF
TGTGCCACTCTGGGACTAGCGGGGGGTCTTAATGAGCAGTTCTTC
>.|TRBJ1-6|TRBV15|.
CATSRDSPANSPLHF
TGTGCCACCAGCAGAGATAGTCCAGCAAATTCACCCCTCCACTTT
>many|TRBJ2-3|TRBV7-8|.
CASSFQTDTQYF
TGTGCCAGCAGCTTTCAAACAGATACGCAGTATTTT
>many|TRBJ1-2|TRBV12-3/TRBV12-4|TRBD1
CASRVGQSNYGYTF
TGTGCCAGCAGGGTGGGACAGTCTAACTATGGCTACACCTTC
>many|TRBJ2-4|TRBV20-1|TRBD2
CSATREGIAKNIQYF
TGCAGTGCGACCAGGGAGGGGATAGCCAAAAACATTCAGTACTTC
>.|TRBJ1-1|TRBV20-1|.
CSASRMNTEAFF
TGCAGTGCTAGTAGGATGAACACTGAAGCTTTCTTT
>many|TRBJ2-3|TRBV7-2|TRBD2
CASSLDPSGGGTDTQYF
TGTGCCAGCAGCTTAGACCCTAGCGGGGGGGGCACAGATACGCAGTATTTT
>many|TRBJ1-2|TRBV6-5|.
CASSYSGDMDGRGHYTF
TGTGCCAGCAGTTACTCCGGGGACATGGACGGACGTGGTCACTACACCTTC
>many|TRBJ2-5|TRBV5-1|TRBD1
CASSPDRVQYF
TGCGCCAGCAGCCCGGACAGGGTCCAGTACTTC
>.|TRBJ1-1|TRBV29-1|.
CSVGGSGTEAFF
TGCAGCGTTGGCGGGTCGGGGACTGAAGCTTTCTTT
>.|TRBJ2-3|TRBV19|.
CASSTGHGTDTQYF
TGTGCCAGTAGTACAGGACACGGCACAGATACGCAGTATTTT
>few|TRBJ2-2|TRBV12-3/TRBV12-4|.
CASSTQLVLPGELFF
TGTGCCAGCAGTACCCAGCTAGTACTCCCCGGGGAGCTGTTTTTT
>few|TRBJ1-5|TRBV19|.
CASTTGLKPQHF
TGTGCCAGTACAACAGGTCTGAAGCCCCAGCATTTT
>many|TRBJ2-7|TRBV11-2|.
CASNARLIDEQYF
TGTGCCAGCAATGCCCGTTTAATTGACGAGCAGTACTTC
>many|TRBJ2-1|TRBV11-2|.
CASSLTRAFGNEQFF
TGTGCCAGCAGCTTAACTCGAGCTTTTGGCAATGAGCAGTTCTTC
>.|TRBJ1-2|TRBV2|TRBD1
CASSKKGQTNYGYTF
TGTGCCAGCAGTAAAAAGGGACAGACAAACTATGGCTACACCTTC
>many|TRBJ1-1|TRBV6-1|.
CASQGNMNTEAFF
TGTGCCAGCCAGGGCAACATGAACACTGAAGCTTTCTTT
>.|TRBJ1-1|TRBV20-1|.
CSAREVGITEAFF
TGCAGTGCTAGAGAGGTGGGGATAACTGAAGCTTTCTTT
>many|TRBJ2-2|TRBV28|.
CASSLDTGDRELFF
TGTGCCAGCAGTTTAGACACAGGCGACCGGGAGCTGTTTTTT
>few|TRBJ2-5|TRBV18|.
CASSPTREETQYF
TGTGCCAGCTCACCGACTCGAGAGGAGACCCAGTACTTC
>many|TRBJ1-5|TRBV6-1|.
CASNPSTDGNQPQHF
TGTGCCAGCAACCCCTCCACCGATGGCAATCAGCCCCAGCATTTT
>many|TRBJ2-1|TRBV12-3/TRBV12-4|.
CASSSTWDYNEQFF
TGTGCCAGCAGTTCAACCTGGGACTACAATGAGCAGTTCTTC
>many|TRBJ1-5|TRBV2|TRBD1
CASSVSGQGVGNQPQHF
TGTGCCAGCAGTGTTTCGGGACAGGGGGTCGGTAATCAGCCCCAGCATTTT
>many|TRBJ2-1|TRBV7-2|.
CASSLGLVEQFF
TGTGCCAGCAGCTTAGGACTAGTTGAGCAGTTCTTC
>many|TRBJ1-4|TRBV7-2|.
CASSLERGEKLFF
TGTGCCAGCAGCTTAGAACGGGGTGAAAAACTGTTTTTT
>many|TRBJ2-5|TRBV2|TRBD1
CASSGDRTQETQYF
TGTGCCAGCAGTGGGGACAGGACCCAAGAGACCCAGTACTTC
>.|TRBJ2-7|TRBV7-2|.
CASSRLKNHEQYF
TGTGCCAGCAGCCGCCTTAAGAACCACGAGCAGTACTTC
>many|TRBJ2-3|TRBV9|TRBD2
CASSAGTSGGAKDTQYF
TGTGCCAGCAGCGCCGGGACTAGCGGGGGGGCCAAAGATACGCAGTATTTT
>many|TRBJ2-1|TRBV15|TRBD2
CATSREGGSGNEQFF
TGTGCCACCAGCAGAGAGGGGGGGTCAGGGAATGAGCAGTTCTTC
>many|TRBJ2-7|TRBV12-3/TRBV12-4|TRBD1
CASSRRQGVYEQYF
TGTGCCAGCAGCCGAAGACAGGGAGTCTACGAGCAGTACTTC
>many|TRBJ2-2|TRBV7-8|.
CASSFREYTGELFF
TGTGCCAGCAGCTTCAGGGAATACACCGGGGAGCTGTTTTTT
>few|TRBJ2-7|TRBV3-1|.
CASSQSNYEQYF
TGTGCCAGCAGCCAGTCGAATTACGAGCAGTACTTC
>.|TRBJ2-2|TRBV24-1|TRBD1
CATRQGAITGELFF
TGTGCCACCAGGCAGGGGGCGATCACCGGGGAGCTGTTTTTT
>many|TRBJ1-2|TRBV2|.
CASSAALRAVSNYGYTF
TGTGCCAGCAGTGCGGCTCTTAGGGCCGTCTCTAACTATGGCTACACCTTC
>many|TRBJ1-5|TRBV12-3/TRBV12-4|TRBD1
CASSLGQGINQPQHF
TGTGCCAGCAGTTTAGGACAGGGTATCAATCAGCCCCAGCATTTT
>few|TRBJ1-6|TRBV2|TRBD1
CASSGYRGDSPLHF
TGTGCCAGCAGTGGTTACAGGGGCGATTCACCCCTCCACTTT
>.|TRBJ1-4|TRBV3-1|.
CASSHLDEKLFF
TGTGCCAGCAGCCATCTCGATGAAAAACTGTTTTTT
>.|TRBJ2-5|TRBV29-1|.
CSVGEVKETQYF
TGCAGCGTCGGAGAGGTCAAAGAGACCCAGTACTTC
>.|TRBJ2-7|TRBV18|.
CASSPGGRAYEQYF
TGTGCCAGCTCACCAGGTGGCAGGGCCTACGAGCAGTACTTC